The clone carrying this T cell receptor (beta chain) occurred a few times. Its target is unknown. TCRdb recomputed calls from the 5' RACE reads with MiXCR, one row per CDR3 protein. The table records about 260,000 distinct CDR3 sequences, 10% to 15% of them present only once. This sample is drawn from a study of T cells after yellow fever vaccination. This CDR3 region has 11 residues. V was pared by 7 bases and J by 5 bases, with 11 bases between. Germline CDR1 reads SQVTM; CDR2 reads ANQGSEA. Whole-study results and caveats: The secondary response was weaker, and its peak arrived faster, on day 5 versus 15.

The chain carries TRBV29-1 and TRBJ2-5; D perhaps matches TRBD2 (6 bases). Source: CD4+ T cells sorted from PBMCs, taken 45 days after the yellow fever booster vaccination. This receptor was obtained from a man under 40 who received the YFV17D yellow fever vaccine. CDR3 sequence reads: CSGNSGETQYF. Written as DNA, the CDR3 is TGCAGCGGAAACAGCGGGGAGACCCAGTACTTC.